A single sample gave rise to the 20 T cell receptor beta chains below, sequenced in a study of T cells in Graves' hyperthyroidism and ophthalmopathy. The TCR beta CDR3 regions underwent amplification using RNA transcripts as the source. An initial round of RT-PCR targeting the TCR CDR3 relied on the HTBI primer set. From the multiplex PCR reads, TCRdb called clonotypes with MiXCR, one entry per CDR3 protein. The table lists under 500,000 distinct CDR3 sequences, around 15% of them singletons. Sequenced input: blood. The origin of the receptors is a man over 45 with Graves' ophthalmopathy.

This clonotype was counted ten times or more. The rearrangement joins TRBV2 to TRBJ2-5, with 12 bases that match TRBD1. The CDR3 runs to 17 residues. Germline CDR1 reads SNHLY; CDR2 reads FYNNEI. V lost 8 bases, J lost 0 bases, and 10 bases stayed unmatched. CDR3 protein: CASGGDRGLRYQETQYF. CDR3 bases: TGTGCCAGCGGAGGGGACAGGGGGCTACGGTACCAAGAGACCCAGTACTTC.

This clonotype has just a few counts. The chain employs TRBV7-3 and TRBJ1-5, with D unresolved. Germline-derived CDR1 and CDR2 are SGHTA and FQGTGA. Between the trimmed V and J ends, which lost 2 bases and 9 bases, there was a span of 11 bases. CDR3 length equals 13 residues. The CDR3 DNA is TGTGCCAGCAGCTTATCGGGTTTGGGGCCCCAGCATTTT. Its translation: CASSLSGLGPQHF.

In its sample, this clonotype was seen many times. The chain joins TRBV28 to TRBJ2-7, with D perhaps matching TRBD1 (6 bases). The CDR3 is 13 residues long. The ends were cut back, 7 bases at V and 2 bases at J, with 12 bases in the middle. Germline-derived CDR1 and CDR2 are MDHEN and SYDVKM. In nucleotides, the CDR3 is TGTGCCAGCATGGGGACACTTACCTACGAGCAGTACTTC. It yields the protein CASMGTLTYEQYF.

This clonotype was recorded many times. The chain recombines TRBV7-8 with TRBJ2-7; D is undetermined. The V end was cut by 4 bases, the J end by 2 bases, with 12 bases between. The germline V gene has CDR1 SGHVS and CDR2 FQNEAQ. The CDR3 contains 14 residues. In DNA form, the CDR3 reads TGTGCCAGCAGCTCGAGTGGCCAAGCCTACGAGCAGTACTTC. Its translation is CASSSSGQAYEQYF.

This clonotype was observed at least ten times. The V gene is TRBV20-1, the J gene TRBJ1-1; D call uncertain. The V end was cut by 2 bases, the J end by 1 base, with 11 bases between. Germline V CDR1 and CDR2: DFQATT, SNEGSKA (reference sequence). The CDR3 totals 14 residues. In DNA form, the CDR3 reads TGCAGTGCTAGATCGGACGGGTCGAACACTGAAGCTTTCTTT. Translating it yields CSARSDGSNTEAFF.

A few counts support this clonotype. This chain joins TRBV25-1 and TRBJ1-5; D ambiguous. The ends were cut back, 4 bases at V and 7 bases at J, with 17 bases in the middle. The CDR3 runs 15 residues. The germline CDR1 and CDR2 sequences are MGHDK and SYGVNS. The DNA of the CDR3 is TGTGCCAGCAGTGCTTGGGCCGGCCGAGGCCAGCCCCAGCATTTT. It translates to CASSAWAGRGQPQHF.

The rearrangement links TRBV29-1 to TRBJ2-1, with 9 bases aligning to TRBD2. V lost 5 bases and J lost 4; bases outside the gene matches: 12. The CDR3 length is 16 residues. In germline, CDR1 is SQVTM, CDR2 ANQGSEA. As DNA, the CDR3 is TGCAGCGTTCAGTTCTATAGCGGGAGACGGTACAATGAGCAGTTCTTC. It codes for CSVQFYSGRRYNEQFF.

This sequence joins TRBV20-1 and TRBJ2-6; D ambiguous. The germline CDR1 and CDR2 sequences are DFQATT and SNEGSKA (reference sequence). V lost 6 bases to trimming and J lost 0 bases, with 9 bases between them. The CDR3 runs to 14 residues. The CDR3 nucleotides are TGCAGTGCCCCGTGGAGCTCTGGGGCCAACGTCCTGACTTTC. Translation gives CSAPWSSGANVLTF.

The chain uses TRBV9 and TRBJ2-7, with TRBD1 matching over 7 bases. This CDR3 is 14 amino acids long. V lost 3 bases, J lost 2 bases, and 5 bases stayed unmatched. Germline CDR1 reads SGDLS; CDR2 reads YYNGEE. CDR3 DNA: TGTGCCAGCAGCGCGGACACAGGGGCCTACGAGCAGTACTTC. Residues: CASSADTGAYEQYF.

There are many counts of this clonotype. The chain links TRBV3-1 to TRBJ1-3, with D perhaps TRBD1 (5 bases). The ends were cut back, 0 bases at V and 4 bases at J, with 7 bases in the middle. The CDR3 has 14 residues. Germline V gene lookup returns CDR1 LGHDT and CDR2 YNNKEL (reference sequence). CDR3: CASSQETVGNTIYF. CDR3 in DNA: TGTGCCAGCAGCCAAGAGACAGTAGGAAACACCATATATTTT.

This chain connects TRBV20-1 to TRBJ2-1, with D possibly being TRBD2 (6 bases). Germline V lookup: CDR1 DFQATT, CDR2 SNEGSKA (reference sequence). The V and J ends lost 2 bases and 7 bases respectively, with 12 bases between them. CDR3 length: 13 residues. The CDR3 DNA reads TGCAGTGCTAGATGGCTAGCGTGGAATGAGCAGTTCTTC. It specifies CSARWLAWNEQFF.

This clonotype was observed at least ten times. DNA for the CDR3: TGTGCCAGCAGCTTAGGTGAGCAGTTCTTC. It yields the protein CASSLGEQFF. The J gene is TRBJ2-1, the V gene TRBV7-2; D not resolved. Trimming took off 1 base at V and 9 bases at J, with 1 base between the two ends. The CDR3 extends over 10 amino acids. Germline CDR1 reads SGHTA; CDR2 reads FQGNSA.

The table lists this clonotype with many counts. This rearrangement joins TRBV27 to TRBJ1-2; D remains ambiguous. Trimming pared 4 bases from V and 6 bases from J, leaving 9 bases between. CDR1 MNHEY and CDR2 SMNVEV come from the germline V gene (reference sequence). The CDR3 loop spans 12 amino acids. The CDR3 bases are TGTGCCAGCAGTTCGGTGGGGAATGGCTACACCTTC. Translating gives CASSSVGNGYTF.

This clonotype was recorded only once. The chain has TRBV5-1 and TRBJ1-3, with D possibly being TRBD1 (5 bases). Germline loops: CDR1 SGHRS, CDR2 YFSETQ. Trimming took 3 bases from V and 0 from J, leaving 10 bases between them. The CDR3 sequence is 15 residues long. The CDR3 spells CASSWDLNSGNTIYF. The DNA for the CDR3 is TGCGCCAGCAGCTGGGACTTAAACTCTGGAAACACCATATATTTT.

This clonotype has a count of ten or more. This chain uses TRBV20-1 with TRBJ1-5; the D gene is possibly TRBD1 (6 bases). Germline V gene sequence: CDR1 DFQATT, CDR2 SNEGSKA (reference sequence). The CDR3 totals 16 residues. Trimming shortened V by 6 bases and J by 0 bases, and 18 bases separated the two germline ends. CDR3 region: CSAEGGQSYSNQPQHF. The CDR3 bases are TGCAGTGCAGAGGGGGGTCAGAGTTATAGCAATCAGCCCCAGCATTTT.

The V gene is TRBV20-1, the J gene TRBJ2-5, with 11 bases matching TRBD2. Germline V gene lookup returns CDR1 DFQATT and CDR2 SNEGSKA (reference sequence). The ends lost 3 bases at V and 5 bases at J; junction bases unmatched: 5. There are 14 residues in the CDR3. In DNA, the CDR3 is TGCAGTGCTAGCGGACTAGCGGGCGGGGAGACCCAGTACTTC. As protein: CSASGLAGGETQYF.

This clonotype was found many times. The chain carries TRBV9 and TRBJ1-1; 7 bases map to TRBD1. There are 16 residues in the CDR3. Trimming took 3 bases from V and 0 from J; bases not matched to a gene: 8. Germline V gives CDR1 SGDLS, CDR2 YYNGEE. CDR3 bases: TGTGCCAGCAGCGCTCAGACAGGGCGACTGAACACTGAAGCTTTCTTT. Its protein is CASSAQTGRLNTEAFF.

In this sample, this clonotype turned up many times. CDR3 region: CRAGGAGYNEQFF. The CDR3 nucleotides read TGCAGAGCGGGGGGGGCAGGGTACAATGAGCAGTTCTTC. The chain joins TRBV20-1 to TRBJ2-1; the match to TRBD2 covers 10 bases. CDR3 length: 13 amino acids. Germline V gives CDR1 DFQATT, CDR2 SNEGSKA (reference sequence).

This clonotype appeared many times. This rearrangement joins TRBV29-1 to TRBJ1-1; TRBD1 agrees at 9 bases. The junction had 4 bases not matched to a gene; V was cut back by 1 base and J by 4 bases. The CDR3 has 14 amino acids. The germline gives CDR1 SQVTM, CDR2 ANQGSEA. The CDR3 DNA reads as TGCAGCGTTGAAGTGGGACAGGGTTTCACTGAAGCTTTCTTT. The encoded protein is CSVEVGQGFTEAFF.

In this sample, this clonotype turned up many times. The CDR3 loop is CASSPTSGSFHNEQFF. The CDR3 region has the DNA TGTGCCAGCAGTCCAACCAGCGGGAGTTTTCACAATGAGCAGTTCTTC. V gene TRBV7-8 combines with J gene TRBJ2-1, with 8 nucleotides matching TRBD2. CDR3 length: 16 amino acids. V dropped 6 bases and J dropped 5; count of bases not matched to a gene: 12. Germline V gives CDR1 SGHVS, CDR2 FQNEAQ.